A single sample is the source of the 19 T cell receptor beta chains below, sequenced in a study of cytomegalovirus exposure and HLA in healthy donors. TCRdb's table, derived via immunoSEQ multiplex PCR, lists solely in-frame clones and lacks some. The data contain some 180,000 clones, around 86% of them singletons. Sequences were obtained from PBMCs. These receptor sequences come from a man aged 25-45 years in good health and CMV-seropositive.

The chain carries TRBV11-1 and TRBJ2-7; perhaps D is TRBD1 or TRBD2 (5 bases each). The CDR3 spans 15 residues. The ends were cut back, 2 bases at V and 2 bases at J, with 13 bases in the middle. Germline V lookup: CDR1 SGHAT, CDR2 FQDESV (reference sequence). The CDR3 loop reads CASSLIEGTPYEQYF. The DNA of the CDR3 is TGTGCCAGCAGCTTAATTGAAGGGACCCCCTACGAGCAGTACTTC. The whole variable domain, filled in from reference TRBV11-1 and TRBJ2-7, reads EAEVAQSPRYKITEKSQAVAFWCDPISGHATLYWYRQILGQGPELLVQFQDESVVDDSQLPKDRFSAERLKGVDSTLKIQPAELGDSAMYLCASSLIEGTPYEQYFGPGTRLTVT.

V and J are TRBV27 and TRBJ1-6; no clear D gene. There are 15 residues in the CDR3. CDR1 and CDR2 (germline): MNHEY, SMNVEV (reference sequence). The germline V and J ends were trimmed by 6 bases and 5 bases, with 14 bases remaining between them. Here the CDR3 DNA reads TGTGCCAGCAGAGGCCAGGTGACCAATAATTCACCCCTCCACTTT. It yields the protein CASRGQVTNNSPLHF.

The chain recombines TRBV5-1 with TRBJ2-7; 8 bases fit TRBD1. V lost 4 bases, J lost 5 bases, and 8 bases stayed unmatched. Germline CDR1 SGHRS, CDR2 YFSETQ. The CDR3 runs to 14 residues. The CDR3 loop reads CASSAGTGTDEQYF. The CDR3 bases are TGCGCCAGCAGCGCCGGGACAGGCACTGACGAGCAGTACTTC.

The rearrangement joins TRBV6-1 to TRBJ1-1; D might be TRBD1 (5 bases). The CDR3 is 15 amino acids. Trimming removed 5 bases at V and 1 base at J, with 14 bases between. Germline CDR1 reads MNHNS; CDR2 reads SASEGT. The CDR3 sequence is CASSSLQAWNTEAFF. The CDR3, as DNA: TGTGCCAGCAGTTCCCTACAGGCCTGGAACACTGAAGCTTTCTTT.

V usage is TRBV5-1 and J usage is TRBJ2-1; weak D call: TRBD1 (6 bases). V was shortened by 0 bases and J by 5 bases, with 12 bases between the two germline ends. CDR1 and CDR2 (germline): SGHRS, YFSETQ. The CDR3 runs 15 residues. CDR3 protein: CASSLEGTQNNEQFF. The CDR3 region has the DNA TGCGCCAGCAGCTTGGAGGGGACACAAAACAATGAGCAGTTCTTC.

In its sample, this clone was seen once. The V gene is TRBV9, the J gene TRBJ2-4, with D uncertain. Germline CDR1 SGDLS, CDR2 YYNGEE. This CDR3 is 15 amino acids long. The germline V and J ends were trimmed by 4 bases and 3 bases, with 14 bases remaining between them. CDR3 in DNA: TGTGCCAGCAGCTCAGGATGGGGAAACAAAAACATTCAGTACTTC. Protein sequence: CASSSGWGNKNIQYF.

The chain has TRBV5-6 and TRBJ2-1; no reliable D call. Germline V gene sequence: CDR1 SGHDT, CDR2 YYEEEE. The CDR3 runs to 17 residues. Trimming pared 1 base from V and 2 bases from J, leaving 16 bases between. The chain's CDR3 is CASSLSGPPGPYNEQFF. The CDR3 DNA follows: TGTGCCAGCAGCTTGTCCGGGCCTCCAGGCCCCTACAATGAGCAGTTCTTC. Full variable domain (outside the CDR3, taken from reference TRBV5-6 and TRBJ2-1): DAGVTQSPTHLIKTRGQQVTLRCSPKSGHDTVSWYQQALGQGPQFIFQYYEEEERQRGNFPDRFSGHQFPNYSSELNVNALLLGDSALYLCASSLSGPPGPYNEQFFGPGTRLTVL.

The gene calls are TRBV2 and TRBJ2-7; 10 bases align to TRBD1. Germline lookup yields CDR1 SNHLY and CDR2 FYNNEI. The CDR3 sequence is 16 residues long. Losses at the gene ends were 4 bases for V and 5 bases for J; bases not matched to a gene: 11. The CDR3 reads CASSGLTGGARNEQYF. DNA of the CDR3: TGTGCCAGCAGTGGTTTGACAGGGGGCGCCAGGAACGAGCAGTACTTC. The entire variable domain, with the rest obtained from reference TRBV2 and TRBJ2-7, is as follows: EPEVTQTPSHQVTQMGQEVILRCVPISNHLYFYWYRQILGQKVEFLVSFYNNEISEKSEIFDDQFSVERPDGSNFTLKIRSTKLEDSAMYFCASSGLTGGARNEQYFGPGTRLTVT.

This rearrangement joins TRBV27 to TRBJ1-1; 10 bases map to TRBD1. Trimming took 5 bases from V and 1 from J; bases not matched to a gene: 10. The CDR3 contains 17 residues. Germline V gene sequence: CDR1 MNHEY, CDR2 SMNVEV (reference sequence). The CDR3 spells CASSPPGQGLRNTEAFF. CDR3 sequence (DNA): TGTGCCAGCAGTCCACCGGGACAGGGGCTTAGGAACACTGAAGCTTTCTTT.

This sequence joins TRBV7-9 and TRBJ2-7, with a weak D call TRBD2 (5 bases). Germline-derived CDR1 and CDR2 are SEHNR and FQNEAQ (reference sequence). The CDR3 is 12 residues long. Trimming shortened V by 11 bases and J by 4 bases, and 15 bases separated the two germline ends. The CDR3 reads CAGETDGYEQYF. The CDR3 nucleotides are TGTGCCGGGGAGACGGACGGGTACGAGCAGTACTTC.

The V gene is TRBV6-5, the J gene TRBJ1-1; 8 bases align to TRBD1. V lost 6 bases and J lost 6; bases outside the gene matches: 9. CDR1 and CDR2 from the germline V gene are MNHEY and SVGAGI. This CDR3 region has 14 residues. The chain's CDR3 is CASRNPQGAAEAFF. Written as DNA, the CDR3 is TGTGCCAGCAGAAATCCCCAGGGGGCTGCTGAAGCTTTCTTT.

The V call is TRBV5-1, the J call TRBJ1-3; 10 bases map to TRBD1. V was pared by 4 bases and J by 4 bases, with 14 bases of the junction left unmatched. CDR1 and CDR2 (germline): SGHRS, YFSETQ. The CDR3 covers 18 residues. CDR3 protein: CASSLSGQGVSRGNTIYF. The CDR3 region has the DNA TGCGCCAGCAGCCTGAGCGGACAGGGGGTTTCACGCGGAAACACCATATATTTT.

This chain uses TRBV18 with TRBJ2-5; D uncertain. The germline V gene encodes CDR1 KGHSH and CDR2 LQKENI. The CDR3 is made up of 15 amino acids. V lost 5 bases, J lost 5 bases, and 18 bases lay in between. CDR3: CASSDTLQSGETQYF. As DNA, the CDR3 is TGTGCCAGCTCAGACACCCTTCAAAGTGGGGAGACCCAGTACTTC.

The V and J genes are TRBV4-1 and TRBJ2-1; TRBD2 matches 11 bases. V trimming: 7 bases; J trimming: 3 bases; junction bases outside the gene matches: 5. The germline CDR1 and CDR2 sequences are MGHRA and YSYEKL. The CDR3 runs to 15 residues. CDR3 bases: TGCGCCAGCACCCCGGGACTAGCGGACTACAATGAGCAGTTCTTC. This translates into CASTPGLADYNEQFF.

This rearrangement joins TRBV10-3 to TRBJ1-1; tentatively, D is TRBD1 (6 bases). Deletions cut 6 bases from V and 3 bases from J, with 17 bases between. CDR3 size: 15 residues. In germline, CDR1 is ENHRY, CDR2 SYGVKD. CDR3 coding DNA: TGTGCCATCAGACAGGGACCAGGAGGGGACACTGAAGCTTTCTTT. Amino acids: CAIRQGPGGDTEAFF.

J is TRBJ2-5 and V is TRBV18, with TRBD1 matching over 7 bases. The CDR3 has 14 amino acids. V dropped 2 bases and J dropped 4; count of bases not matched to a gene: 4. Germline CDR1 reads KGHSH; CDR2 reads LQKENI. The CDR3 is CASSPLDRAETQYF. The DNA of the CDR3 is TGTGCCAGCTCACCATTAGACAGGGCAGAGACCCAGTACTTC. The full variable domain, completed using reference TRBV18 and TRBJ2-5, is NAGVMQNPRHLVRRRGQEARLRCSPMKGHSHVYWYRQLPEEGLKFMVYLQKENIIDESGMPKERFSAEFPKEGPSILRIQQVVRGDSAAYFCASSPLDRAETQYFGPGTRLLVL.

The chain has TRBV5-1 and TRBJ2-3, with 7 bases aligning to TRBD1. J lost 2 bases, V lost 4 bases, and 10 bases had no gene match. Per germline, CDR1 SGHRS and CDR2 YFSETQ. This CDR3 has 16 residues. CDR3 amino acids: CASSPRTGDTTDTQYF. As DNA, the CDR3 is TGCGCCAGCAGCCCACGGACAGGAGATACCACAGATACGCAGTATTTT.

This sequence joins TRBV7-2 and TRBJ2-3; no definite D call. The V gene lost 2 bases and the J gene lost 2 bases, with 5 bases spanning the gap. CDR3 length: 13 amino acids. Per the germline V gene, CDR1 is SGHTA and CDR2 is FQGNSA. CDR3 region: CASSLLLTDTQYF. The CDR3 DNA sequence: TGTGCCAGCAGCTTACTCCTCACAGATACGCAGTATTTT.

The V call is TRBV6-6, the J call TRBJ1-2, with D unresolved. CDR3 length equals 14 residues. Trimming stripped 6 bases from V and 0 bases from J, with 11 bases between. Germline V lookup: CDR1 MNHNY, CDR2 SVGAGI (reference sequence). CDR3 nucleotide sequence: TGTGCCAGCAGCGGGCCGAGTTCTAACTATGGCTACACCTTC. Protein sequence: CASSGPSSNYGYTF.